This TCR beta chain emerged from a study of Ad26.COV2.S vaccination and SARS-CoV-2 variants. Clones were sequenced by immunoSEQ multiplex PCR, and TCRdb holds only the in-frame ones, with some missing. The top ten hold approximately 3.7% of the sample, which has around 380,000 clones, about 88% seen once. Between the trimmed V and J ends, which lost 12 bases and 2 bases, there was a span of 13 bases. Germline V gene data show CDR1 as KGHDR and CDR2 as SFDVKD. This CDR3 has 13 residues. Described treatment: about 20 received Ad26.COV2.S at low or high dose, single or two shots; roughly 5 received placebo; per-sample allocation not given. After the first vaccine or placebo injection, samples were drawn on day 63. General observations from the study: For non-spike TCRs, breadth in vaccine recipients resembled that in placebo recipients.

Of note for this clone: Antigen: not known.

This TCR was recovered from a person aged 18 to 65 who received the Ad26.COV2.S COVID-19 vaccine or a placebo. This chain joins TRBV24-1 and TRBJ2-1; D is perhaps TRBD1 (6 bases). This specimen was peripheral blood, taken in a trial of Ad26.COV2.S vaccine versus placebo. CDR3 loop: CACRGFPYNEQFF. CDR3 sequence (DNA): TGTGCCTGTAGGGGGTTTCCCTACAATGAGCAGTTCTTC.